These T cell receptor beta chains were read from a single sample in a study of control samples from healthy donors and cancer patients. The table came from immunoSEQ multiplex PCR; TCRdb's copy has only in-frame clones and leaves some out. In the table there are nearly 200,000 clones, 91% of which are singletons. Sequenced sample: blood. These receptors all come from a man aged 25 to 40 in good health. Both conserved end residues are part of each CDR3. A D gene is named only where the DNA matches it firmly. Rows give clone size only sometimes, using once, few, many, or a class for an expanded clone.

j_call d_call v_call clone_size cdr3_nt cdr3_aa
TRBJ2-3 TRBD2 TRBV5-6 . TGTGCCAGCAGCCAGACTAGCGGGGGCCTCTACTCTAGCACAGATACGCAGTATTTT CASSQTSGGLYSSTDTQYF
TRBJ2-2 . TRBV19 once TGTGCCAGTAGTAGTCAGATGAACACCGGGGAGCTGTTTTTT CASSSQMNTGELFF
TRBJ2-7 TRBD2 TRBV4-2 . TGTGCCAGCAGCCAAGAGGGCGGGGGGGCCCAGTACGAGCAGTACTTC CASSQEGGGAQYEQYF
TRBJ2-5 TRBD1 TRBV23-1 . TGCGCCAGCAGTCCGGACAGGGAGGAGACCCAGTACTTC CASSPDREETQYF
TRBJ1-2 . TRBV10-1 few TGCGCCAGCAGTGATACGGGGCCCTATGGCTACACCTTC CASSDTGPYGYTF
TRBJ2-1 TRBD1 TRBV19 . TGTGCCAGTATTGACAGGGGCAACTACAATGAGCAGTTCTTC CASIDRGNYNEQFF
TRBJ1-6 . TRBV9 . TGTGCCAGCAGTAACGAGGGGGGGTTGATGAATTCACCCCTCCACTTT CASSNEGGLMNSPLHF
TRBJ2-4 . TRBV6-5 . TGTGCCAGCAGGGGAACAGTAGCCAAAAACATTCAGTACTTC CASRGTVAKNIQYF
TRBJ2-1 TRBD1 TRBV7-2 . TGTGCCAGCAGCTTGCTACCTCAGGGGGCCTACAATGAGCAGTTCTTC CASSLLPQGAYNEQFF
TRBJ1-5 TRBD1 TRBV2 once TGTGCCAGCAGTGCCCTTTTAGACAGGGGTGGTCAGCCCCAGCATTTT CASSALLDRGGQPQHF
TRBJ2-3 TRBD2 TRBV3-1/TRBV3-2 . TGTGCCAGCAGCCAAGATCCGGGACTAGCGGGAGATACGCAGTATTTT CASSQDPGLAGDTQYF
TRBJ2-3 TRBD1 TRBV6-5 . TGTGCCAGCAGGAACAGGGGGCGGGATACGCAGTATTTT CASRNRGRDTQYF
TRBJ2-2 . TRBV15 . TGTGCCACCAGCAGAGCCTTGGAGGCCGGGGAGCTGTTTTTT CATSRALEAGELFF
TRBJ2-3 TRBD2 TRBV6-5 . TGTGCCAGCAGAATGCCGGGACTAGCAGATACGCAGTATTTT CASRMPGLADTQYF
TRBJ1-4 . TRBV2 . TGTGCCAGCAGCCCCAGGGGATTGGGTGAAAAACTGTTTTTT CASSPRGLGEKLFF
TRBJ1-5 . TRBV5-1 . TGCGCCAGCAGCTTGGGGACGGTCCTCGGAAGCAATCAGCCCCAGCATTTT CASSLGTVLGSNQPQHF
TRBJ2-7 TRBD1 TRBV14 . TGTGCCAGCAGCCAATACAGGGGGTGGTCCGAGCAGTACTTC CASSQYRGWSEQYF
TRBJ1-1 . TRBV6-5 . TGTGCCAGCAGTTACCATACAGCGATGAACACTGAAGCTTTCTTT CASSYHTAMNTEAFF
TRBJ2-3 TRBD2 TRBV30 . TGTGCCTGGGCAACTAGCGGGACCCCATCAAGCACAGATACGCAGTATTTT CAWATSGTPSSTDTQYF
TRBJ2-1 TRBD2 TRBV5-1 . TGCGCCAGCAGCTCCGAAGGGACTAGCGGGGGGGCCAAAGGAGGGTATTTGTTCTTC CASSSEGTSGGAKGGYLFF
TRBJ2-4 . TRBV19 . TGTGCCAGTAGTATGTGGGATACCAAAAACATTCAGTACTTC CASSMWDTKNIQYF
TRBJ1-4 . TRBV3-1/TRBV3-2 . TGTGCCTTGGGGAAACTGTTTTTT CALGKLFF
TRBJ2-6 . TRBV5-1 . TGCGCCAGCAGCACGACCTCTGGGGCCAACGTCCTGACTTTC CASSTTSGANVLTF
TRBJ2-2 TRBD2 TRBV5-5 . TGTGCCAGCAGCTTGGTAGAGCAACTAGCGGACACCGGGGAGCTGTTTTTT CASSLVEQLADTGELFF
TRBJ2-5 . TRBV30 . TGTGCCTGGAGTGTACTTTCGGAGACCCAGTACTTC CAWSVLSETQYF
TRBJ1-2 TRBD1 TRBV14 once TGTGCCAGCAGCCAAGGGGGACAGGCCTTATTTTATGGCTACACCTTC CASSQGGQALFYGYTF
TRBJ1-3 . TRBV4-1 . TGCGCCAGCAGCCAAAGATGGGGGGGCACGGGAAACACCATATATTTT CASSQRWGGTGNTIYF
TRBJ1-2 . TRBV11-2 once TGTGCCAGCAAGTTGGGGCAAACTTATGGCTACACCTTC CASKLGQTYGYTF
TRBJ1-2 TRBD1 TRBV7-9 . TGTGCCAGCAGCCCTCAGACAGGGGGCACCTATGGCTACACCTTC CASSPQTGGTYGYTF